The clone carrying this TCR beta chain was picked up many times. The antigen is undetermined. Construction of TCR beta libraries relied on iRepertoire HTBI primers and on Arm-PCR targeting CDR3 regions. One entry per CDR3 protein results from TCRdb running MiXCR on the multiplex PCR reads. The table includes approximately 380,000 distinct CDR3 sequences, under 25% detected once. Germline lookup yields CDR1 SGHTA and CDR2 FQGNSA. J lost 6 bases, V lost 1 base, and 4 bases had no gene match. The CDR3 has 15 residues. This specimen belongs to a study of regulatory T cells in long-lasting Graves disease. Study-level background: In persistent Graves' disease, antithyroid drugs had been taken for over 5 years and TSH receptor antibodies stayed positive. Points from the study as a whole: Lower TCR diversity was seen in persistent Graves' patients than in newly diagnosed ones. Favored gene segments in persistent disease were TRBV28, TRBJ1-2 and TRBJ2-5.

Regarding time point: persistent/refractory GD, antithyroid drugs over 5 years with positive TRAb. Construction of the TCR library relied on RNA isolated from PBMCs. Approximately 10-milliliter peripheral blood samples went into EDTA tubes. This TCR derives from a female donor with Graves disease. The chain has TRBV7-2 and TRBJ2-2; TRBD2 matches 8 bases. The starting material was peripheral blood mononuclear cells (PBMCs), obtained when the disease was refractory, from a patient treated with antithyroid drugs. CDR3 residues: CASSLVGGAPGELFF. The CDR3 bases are TGTGCCAGCAGCTTAGTCGGGGGGGCACCCGGGGAGCTGTTTTTT.